This entry is about one T cell receptor beta chain. There are 12 residues in the CDR3. With 3 bases removed from V and 8 bases from J, the gap between germline ends came to 7 bases. The record originates from a study of blood T cell repertoires in COVID-19. Sequencing used immunoSEQ multiplex PCR; TCRdb keeps in-frame clones, though not all of them. The table has more than 110,000 clones, roughly 80% seen once; the top ten hold approximately 6.5%. The chain joins TRBV12-3 or TRBV12-4 to TRBJ1-4; the D gene is possibly TRBD1 (6 bases). Sequences were obtained from peripheral blood. The TCR originated in a human donor in a cohort sampled during active COVID-19. The CDR3 reads CASSLTGEKLFF. CDR3 nucleotides: TGTGCCAGCAGTTTGACAGGCGAAAAACTGTTTTTT.